This TCR beta chain was identified in a study of blood T cell repertoires in COVID-19 (dated by TCRdb to the early 2020s). For the study in its entirety: Collaborator samples came from the United States, Italy and Spain and covered acute and convalescent phases of COVID-19. The prospective study material was composed of cDNA or gDNA derived from T cells, B-cell-depleted T cells, or PBMCs. The dataset comprised deeply sampled blood TCRbeta repertoires from subjects exposed to, actively infected with, or recovered from COVID-19. A freely available public database, intended as a resource for researchers studying the immune response to SARS-CoV-2, is where the repertoires were released. The samples were drawn from the first 160 participants of the ongoing ImmuneRACE study and from 950 to 1,500 subjects provided by 6 global collaborators. Sample metadata almost always included a de-identified subject ID, COVID-19 status, age in years and sex. Where HLA class I and class II types were available, the types were taken from metadata supplied by the sample provider, not from assay-based typing. Results the study describes overall, beyond this receptor: How much clinical and demographic metadata was included differed by source and by participant, and the metadata was provided uncurated.

Remarks on this clone: Its antigen is not yet known. Per-nucleotide qualities are absent, and no much larger clonotype sits a single base away.

Each collaborating institution followed its own protocols to collect whole blood in K2EDTA tubes. For TCRbeta analysis, collaborator samples were shipped as frozen whole blood, as isolated PBMCs, or as DNA extracted from either sample type. The CDR3 measures 15 amino acids from cysteine to phenylalanine. Only CDR3 DNA remains: 45 bases, in frame from the first base. At the junction V is shortened by 6 bases and J by 4 bases; bases outside the gene matches: 6. CDR1 MNHEY and CDR2 SVGEGT were looked up in the germline V gene. The immunoSEQ Assay, a bias-controlled multiplex PCR, was used to amplify TCRbeta CDR3 regions from genomic DNA. Per the authors' processing: Nucleated cell counts per sample were estimated from amplification of reference gene primers within the assay. To quantify the absolute abundance of each unique TCRbeta CDR3 rearrangement, sequence reads were collapsed and filtered. For each sample, productive Simpson clonality was calculated as the square root of Simpson's diversity index across productive rearrangements. In its TCRdb copy, this immuneACCESS table keeps in-frame sequences only and misses some clones. Where compared with another copy, unresolved V genes explain less than half of these, and the others have no known cause. From that table come the V and J calls and clone size; the DNA was used to work out D and trimming. This sample holds around 150,000 clones; approximately 90% were observed only once. The ten largest clonotypes hold 3.5% to 5% of the sample.

This chain is built from TRBV6-2 or TRBV6-3 and TRBJ1-5, with TRBD1 identical over 10 junction bases. The specimen sequenced was peripheral blood. The sequence came from a woman aged 60-70 years with active or convalescent COVID-19. At the DNA level, the sequence is TGTGCCAGCAGCCCGGGACAGGGGAATAATCAGCCCCAGCATTTT. Its protein is CASSPGQGNNQPQHF.